One and the same sample provided the 6 T cell receptor beta chains below, sequenced in a study of identical twins (dated by TCRdb to about 2016). Library generation was performed with 5' RACE. For sequencing, an Illumina HiSeq 2000 was employed. TCRdb took the public reads, trimmed them with fastp at Q25, ran MiXCR for clone calling and kept in-frame beta chains. Rows with one shared CDR3 protein collapse into an entry with the most common genes and DNA. The sample table records a few hundred thousand distinct CDR3 sequences; more than 9% of these occur just once. 8% to 10% of the sample rests with the top ten. The sequenced material came from memory T cells sorted from blood. Read against the paper, the sample's cell subset or site label means: CD45RO+ enriched T cells. Receptor source: a man aged 50 to 60 in good health.

This clonotype was recorded many times. The chain couples TRBV6-5 to TRBJ2-3; 8 bases align to TRBD1. CDR1 is MNHEY, CDR2 SVGAGI, per germline. J lost 3 bases, V lost 0 bases, and 11 bases had no gene match. CDR3 length equals 18 residues. CDR3 nucleotide sequence: TGTGCCAGCAGTTACTCCGGCAGGGGGCGGGTGGTTACAGATACGCAGTATTTT. Amino acid sequence: CASSYSGRGRVVTDTQYF.

This clonotype was counted ten times or more. The chain employs TRBV27 and TRBJ2-7; TRBD2 matches 7 bases. With 3 bases clipped from V and 2 bases from J, the junction kept 4 bases outside the gene matches. The germline V gene encodes CDR1 MNHEY and CDR2 SMNVEV (reference sequence). The CDR3 spans 14 residues. CDR3 amino acids: CASSLGRGTYEQYF. The CDR3 DNA reads TGTGCCAGCAGTTTGGGGCGGGGGACCTACGAGCAGTACTTC.

V usage is TRBV7-8 and J usage is TRBJ2-1, with D possibly being TRBD2 (5 bases). Germline V gene sequence: CDR1 SGHVS, CDR2 FQNEAQ. The CDR3 has 15 residues. V shed 4 bases and J shed 4 bases, with 14 bases lying between them. The CDR3 DNA sequence: TGTGCCAGCAGCTCACGAGGGCGGGCATACAATGAGCAGTTCTTC. It specifies CASSSRGRAYNEQFF.

This clonotype was seen ten or more times. This CDR3 is CASSYRSSGIKHYEQYF. CDR3 nucleotide sequence: TGTGCCAGCAGTTACAGGTCTAGCGGGATAAAACACTACGAGCAGTACTTC. The gene calls are TRBV6-2 or TRBV6-3 and TRBJ2-7; 9 bases line up with TRBD2. V shed 2 bases and J 3 bases; nucleotides not matched to a gene: 11. This CDR3 comprises 17 residues. Germline-derived CDR1 and CDR2 are MNHEY and SVGEGT.

Only a few counts were recorded for this clonotype. This sequence joins TRBV20-1 and TRBJ1-4, with 10 bases lining up with TRBD1. With 4 bases clipped from V and 6 bases from J, the junction kept 2 bases outside the gene matches. Germline lookup yields CDR1 DFQATT and CDR2 SNEGSKA (reference sequence). This CDR3 region has 13 residues. CDR3 DNA: TGCAGTGCTACCGGGACAGGGGATGAAAAACTGTTTTTT. Amino acid sequence: CSATGTGDEKLFF.

This clonotype was seen more than once but under ten times. The chain is built from TRBV20-1 and TRBJ2-7; TRBD2 is a possible D gene (6 bases). V was shortened by 6 bases and J by 1 base, with 19 bases between the two germline ends. CDR1 DFQATT and CDR2 SNEGSKA come from the germline V gene (reference sequence). The CDR3 spans 15 residues. CDR3 loop: CSAWAGSPLSYEQYF. The CDR3 nucleotides are TGCAGTGCCTGGGCGGGATCTCCACTTTCCTACGAGCAGTACTTC.